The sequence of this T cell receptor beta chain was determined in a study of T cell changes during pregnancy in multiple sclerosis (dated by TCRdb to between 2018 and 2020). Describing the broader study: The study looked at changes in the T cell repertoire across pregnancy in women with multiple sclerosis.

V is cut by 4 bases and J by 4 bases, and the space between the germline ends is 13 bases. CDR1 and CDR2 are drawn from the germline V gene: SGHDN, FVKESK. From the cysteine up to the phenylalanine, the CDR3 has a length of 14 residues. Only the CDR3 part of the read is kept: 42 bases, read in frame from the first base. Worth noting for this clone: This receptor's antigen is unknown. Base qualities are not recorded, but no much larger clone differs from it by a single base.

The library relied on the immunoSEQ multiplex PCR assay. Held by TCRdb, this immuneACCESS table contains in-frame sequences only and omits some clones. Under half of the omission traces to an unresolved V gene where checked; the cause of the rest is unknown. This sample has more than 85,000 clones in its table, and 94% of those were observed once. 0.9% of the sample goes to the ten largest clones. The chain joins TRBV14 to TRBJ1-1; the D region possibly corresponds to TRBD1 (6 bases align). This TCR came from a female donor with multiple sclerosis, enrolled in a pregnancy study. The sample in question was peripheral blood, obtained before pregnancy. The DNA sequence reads TGTGCCAGCAGCCCTCAGGGGAGGGTCACTGAAGCTTTCTTT. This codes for CASSPQGRVTEAFF. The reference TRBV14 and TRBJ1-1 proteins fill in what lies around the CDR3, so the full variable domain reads EAGVTQFPSHSVIEKGQTVTLRCDPISGHDNLYWYRRVMGKEIKFLLHFVKESKQDESGMPNNRFLAERTGGTYSTLKVQPAELEDSGVYFCASSPQGRVTEAFFGQGTRLTVV.